This entry concerns a single T cell receptor (beta chain). These data belong to a study of blood T cell repertoires in COVID-19. After removal of 8 bases from V and 10 bases from J, the junction contained 12 bases not matched to a gene. CDR3 length: 15 amino acids. Germline V gene sequence: CDR1 SNHLY, CDR2 FYNNEI. The assay was immunoSEQ multiplex PCR, and TCRdb's table has in-frame clones only and misses some. Among a few hundred thousand clones listed, approximately 84% were seen once. Participant-reported clinical history was the basis for cohort assignment. V usage is TRBV2 and J usage is TRBJ1-6, with 9 bases that match TRBD1. This clonotype was sampled from a young woman who had recovered from COVID-19. Material: PBMCs or T cells enriched from blood (not recorded which). This CDR3 reads CASSRTTGGGSPLHF. The CDR3 nucleotides are TGTGCCAGCTCAAGAACGACAGGGGGAGGGTCACCCCTCCACTTT.